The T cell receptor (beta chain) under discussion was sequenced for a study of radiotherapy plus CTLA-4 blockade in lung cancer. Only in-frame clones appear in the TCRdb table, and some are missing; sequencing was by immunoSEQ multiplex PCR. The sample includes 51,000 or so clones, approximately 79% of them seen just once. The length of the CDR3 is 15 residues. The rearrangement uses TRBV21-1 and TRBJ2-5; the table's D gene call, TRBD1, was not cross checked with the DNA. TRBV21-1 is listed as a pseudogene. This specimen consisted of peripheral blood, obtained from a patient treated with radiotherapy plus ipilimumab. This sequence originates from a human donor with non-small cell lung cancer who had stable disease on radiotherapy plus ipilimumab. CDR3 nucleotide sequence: TGTGCCAGCAACCAACACGAAGGGGTCGTGGAGACCCAGTACTTC. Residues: CASNQHEGVVETQYF.